This TCR beta chain was obtained from a study of T cells in narcolepsy (dated by TCRdb to 2016 to 2019). Regarding the study in general: The study enrolled patients with narcolepsy type 1 or type 2 (NT1, NT2) together with healthy control donors. The study used TCR Vbeta sequencing to track clonotypes in blood and CSF while looking for autoreactive T cells in narcolepsy patients that target self-antigens of hypocretin neurons (hypocretin, TRIB2).

Note on this clone: Which antigen it targets is not known. Qualities for individual bases were not recorded, and no much larger clone is one base off.

V loses 0 bases, J loses 0 bases, and the germline ends lie 5 bases apart. The germline V gene gives CDR1 as KGHSH and CDR2 as LQKENI. Its CDR3 holds 15 amino acids, cysteine through phenylalanine. Only the CDR3 portion is preserved as DNA: 45 bases, with reading frame beginning at the first base. For TCR Vbeta sequencing, memory CD4+ T cells were sorted ex vivo from the peripheral blood of narcolepsy patients and healthy controls. Study-level results and caveats: Plots that compared CSF and blood CD4+ T cell clonotypes from the same patient highlighted HCRT-specific and TRIB2-specific autoreactive clonotypes. Certain blood memory CD4+ repertoires from patients and controls had no sequences that matched autoreactive T cell clones. According to the report, autoreactive clonotypes were detected serially in the blood of the same patients and of different patients, but not in healthy controls. Numbers of sequenced blood memory CD4+ clonotypes were comparable, with averages of about 41,000 in patients and more than 30,000 in controls.

The protocol used for the library was the immunoSEQ multiplex PCR assay. Imported from immuneACCESS, the table was reduced by TCRdb to in-frame sequences with V and J called. These copies leave out some clones; in studies compared against another copy, an unresolved V gene accounts for under half, and the cause of the remainder is not known. The sample records under 35,000 clones, around four fifths of which are singletons. 2% to 3% of the sample lies in the top ten. The sample consisted of CD45RA- memory CD4+ T cells from PBMCs. What the cell subset or site label conveys for this sample: memory T cells sorted ex vivo from peripheral blood. The chain uses TRBV18 and TRBJ2-2, with no confidently assigned D gene. The receptor's source is a human donor with narcolepsy. The nucleotide sequence reads as follows: TGTGCCAGCTCACCACCGGTAGCGAACACCGGGGAGCTGTTTTTT. This gives the protein CASSPPVANTGELFF.